These 10 T cell receptor beta chains originate from one sample sequenced in a study of Graves' ophthalmopathy and Graves' hyperthyroidism. Amplified material comprised TCR beta CDR3 regions derived from RNA transcripts. Scientists carried out first-round RT-PCR using HTBI primers and then a second-round multiplex PCR. TCRdb recomputed calls from the multiplex PCR reads with MiXCR, one row per CDR3 protein. The table has some 350,000 distinct CDR3 sequences, approximately 18% seen once. Sequencing input: peripheral blood. These receptors were taken from an adult woman with stable Graves' hyperthyroidism.

V is TRBV19 and J is TRBJ2-5; maybe TRBD1 (6 bases). The V gene lost 4 bases and the J gene lost 5 bases, with 17 bases spanning the gap. The CDR3 is 15 residues long. CDR1 and CDR2 from the germline V gene are LNHDA and SQIVND (reference sequence). Here the CDR3 reads CASSTGAVLYETQYF. The CDR3 DNA reads as TGTGCCAGTAGTACAGGGGCGGTCCTTTATGAGACCCAGTACTTC.

This clonotype showed up many times. The gene calls are TRBV29-1 and TRBJ2-5, with no clear D. The ends were cut back, 7 bases at V and 5 bases at J, with 14 bases in the middle. Per the germline V gene, CDR1 is SQVTM and CDR2 is ANQGSEA. The CDR3 spans 12 residues. The CDR3 DNA reads as TGCAGCGGTTCAGATTACGTGGAGACCCAGTACTTC. It yields the protein CSGSDYVETQYF.

This clonotype was observed at least ten times. The chain uses TRBV6-5 and TRBJ1-1; 11 nucleotides line up with TRBD1. V trimming: 4 bases; J trimming: 5 bases; junction bases outside the gene matches: 12. The CDR3 contains 17 residues. Germline V gene data show CDR1 as MNHEY and CDR2 as SVGAGI. CDR3 coding DNA: TGTGCCAGCAGTTCTAACCCGGGACAGGGGGGTTTGACTGAAGCTTTCTTT. Protein sequence: CASSSNPGQGGLTEAFF.

The sample holds many counts of this clonotype. This clone may be a read error of a much larger clone one base away. This chain connects TRBV6-1 to TRBJ1-1, with D uncertain. Germline V gene data show CDR1 as MNHNS and CDR2 as SASEGT. This CDR3 comprises 13 residues. CDR3 sequence (DNA): TGTGCCAGCTGGAGGACTCCAAACACTGAAGCTTCCTTT. Protein: CASWRTPNTEASF.

This clonotype has ten or more counts. This rearrangement joins TRBV20-1 to TRBJ1-5, with D perhaps TRBD1 (5 bases). CDR1 is DFQATT and CDR2 is SNEGSKA in the germline V gene (reference sequence). The germline V and J ends were trimmed by 6 bases and 7 bases, with 19 bases remaining between them. This CDR3 region has 14 residues. The DNA of the CDR3 is TGCAGTGCCCGAGGGCTCCAGGGATCCCAGCCCCAGCATTTT. It is translated as CSARGLQGSQPQHF.

This clonotype has only a few counts. This sequence joins TRBV6-1 and TRBJ2-2; TRBD1 might be the D (6 bases). CDR3 length equals 15 residues. The germline V gene encodes CDR1 MNHNS and CDR2 SASEGT. Trimming removed 6 bases from V and 7 bases from J, with 18 bases in between. CDR3 DNA: TGTGCCAGCAGGACTACTGAGGGGGAGAGCGGGGAGCTGTTTTTT. It translates to CASRTTEGESGELFF.

This rearrangement joins TRBV30 to TRBJ1-2; D gene ambiguous. Germline CDR1 reads GTSNPN; CDR2 reads SVGIG (reference sequence). The CDR3 spans 14 residues. V was clipped by 0 bases and J by 6 bases, with 14 bases between them. CDR3 residues: CAWSVRGRNHGYTF. In nucleotides, the CDR3 is TGTGCCTGGAGTGTACGTGGCAGAAACCATGGCTACACCTTC.

Ten or more counts support this clonotype. The CDR3 DNA sequence: TGTGCCAGTAGTATGAAGGACAGGGGGATAGTCTGGGAGCTGTTTTTT. It yields the protein CASSMKDRGIVWELFF. The V gene is TRBV19, the J gene TRBJ2-2; 10 nucleotides align to TRBD1. The CDR3 has 16 amino acids. CDR1 and CDR2 from the germline V gene are LNHDA and SQIVND (reference sequence). Trimming removed 3 bases from V and 9 bases from J; junction bases left unmatched: 10.

There are many counts of this clonotype. The gene calls are TRBV28 and TRBJ2-7; no reliable D call. V was shortened by 3 bases and J by 1 base, with 7 bases between the two germline ends. This CDR3 comprises 13 residues. CDR1 and CDR2 from the germline V gene are MDHEN and SYDVKM. CDR3 in amino acids: CASSFFASYEQYF. The CDR3 nucleotides are TGTGCCAGCAGTTTTTTTGCTTCCTACGAGCAGTACTTC.

V gene TRBV24-1 combines with J gene TRBJ1-1, with D unclear. CDR3 length: 15 amino acids. V gave up 1 base and J gave up 4 bases, with 12 bases separating them. The germline gives CDR1 KGHDR, CDR2 SFDVKD. The CDR3 reads CATSDLLAVGTEAFF. The CDR3 nucleotides read TGTGCCACCAGTGATTTATTGGCGGTGGGCACTGAAGCTTTCTTT.